This T cell receptor beta chain was observed in a study of Ad26.COV2.S vaccination and SARS-CoV-2 variants. This clone was recorded only once. The treatment denotes: 15 to 20 received Ad26.COV2.S at low or high dose, single or two shots; roughly five received placebo; per-sample allocation not given. Material that was analyzed had been drawn on day 63 after the first vaccine or placebo injection. Donation came from an adult in Boston who was aged 18-55 years. Produced via immunoSEQ multiplex PCR; TCRdb's table is partial and in-frame only. In the table there are 200,000 to 250,000 clones, roughly 88% of which are singletons. The CDR3 loop spans 15 amino acids. Germline CDR1 is PRHDT and CDR2 is FYEKMQ (reference sequence). With V trimmed by 2 bases and J by 2 bases, 2 bases remained unmatched.

This receptor was taken from a person aged 18 to 65 who received the Ad26.COV2.S COVID-19 vaccine or a placebo. The chain uses TRBV13 and TRBJ2-1, with 8 bases lining up with TRBD2. Here the sequenced sample was peripheral blood, taken in a trial of Ad26.COV2.S vaccine versus placebo. The CDR3: CASSLSGGAYNEQFF. DNA for the CDR3: TGTGCCAGCAGCTTAAGCGGGGGCGCCTACAATGAGCAGTTCTTC.